The 13 T cell receptor delta chains listed next were all sequenced from one sample in a study of γδ T cells in repeated Plasmodium falciparum infection. Gammadelta T cells were flow-sorted from PBMC into Vgamma9/Vdelta2+ and Vdelta2-negative populations for bulk analysis. TCRdb called clones anew from the multiplex PCR reads with CATT. Of 50,000 to 65,000 delta-chain clones listed, about 1.5% are singletons. Sequencing was carried out using gamma-delta T cells from blood. These receptors were taken from a pool of human donors (malaria-infected and uninfected, not separated).

Concerning this clone: TCRdb records a much larger clone's protein for this DNA, with a difference at residue 9 that likely arises from a read error; the protein given is the translation of the DNA. This chain connects TRDV1 to TRDJ1; the match to TRDD3 covers 10 bases. The V segment lost 6 bases and the J segment 9 bases; nucleotides outside the gene matches: 22. Germline-derived CDR1 and CDR2 are TSWWSYY and QGS. The CDR3 covers 18 residues. CDR3 sequence: CALGSILPPWGITKQLIF. The CDR3, as DNA: TGTGCTCTTGGTTCTATCTTACCTCCCTGGGGGATAACGAAGCAACTCATCTTT.

This clone was counted a few times. This sequence is one base from a far larger clone and is likely a read error. The same CDR3 arises from other DNA sequences in this sample as well. The rearrangement joins TRDV1 to TRDJ1, with TRDD3 identical over 8 bases. Trimming removed 1 base from V and 0 bases from J; junction bases left unmatched: 7. Germline-derived CDR1 and CDR2 are TSWWSYY and QGS. The length of the CDR3 is 17 residues. The CDR3 region has the DNA TGTGCTCTTGGGGAACCCACGGTGGGGGATGACACCGATAAACTCATCTTT. Protein sequence: CALGEPTVGDDTDKLIF.

This clone has only a few counts. TCRdb assigns this DNA the protein of a much larger clone, which departs from its translation at residue 5; this likely reflects a read error, and the protein shown comes from translating the DNA. J is TRDJ1 and V is TRDV1; D is possibly TRDD3 (5 bases). Since TCRdb gives no J gene, matching the DNA to germline was used here to assign it. The CDR3 sequence is 19 residues long. In germline, CDR1 is TSWWSYY, CDR2 QGS. Deletions cut 5 bases from V and 3 bases from J, with 28 bases between. The CDR3 is CALGKPPGVIPQYADKLIF. For the CDR3, the DNA is TGTGCTCTTGGGAAGCCGCCGGGGGTTATCCCCCAGTACGCCGATAAACTCATCTTT.

This clone was picked up many times. TCRdb's listed protein matches a much larger clone and diverges from this DNA's translation at residue 18, likely through a read error; the protein shown comes from the DNA. The rearrangement joins TRDV1 to TRDJ1; D assignment may be TRDD2 or TRDD3 (8 bases each). The CDR3 sequence is 20 residues long. Germline V gives CDR1 TSWWSYY, CDR2 QGS. The CDR3 reads CALGEILPKHWGLYTDKPIF. DNA for the CDR3: TGTGCTCTTGGGGAAATCCTTCCTAAGCACTGGGGGCTCTACACCGATAAACCCATCTTT.

This clone appeared many times. The protein in TCRdb stems from a much larger clone and differs at residue 21 from this DNA's translation, likely a read error; here the protein is translated from the DNA. The chain recombines TRDV3 with TRDJ1, with a weak D call TRDD3 (6 bases). The CDR3 runs 22 residues. The germline V gene has CDR1 TVYSNPD and CDR2 GDNSRS (reference sequence). The CDR3 protein is CAFREGRFSPFWGPGRTDKLTF. CDR3 in DNA: TGTGCCTTTCGTGAAGGGCGCTTCTCCCCTTTCTGGGGTCCAGGGAGAACCGATAAACTCACCTTT.

This clone was found many times. A far larger clone is one nucleotide away, so this likely arose from a read error. The same CDR3 arises from other DNA sequences in this sample as well. The chain employs TRDV3 and TRDJ1; D possibly corresponds to TRDD3 (6 bases). V was shortened by 3 bases and J by 2 bases, with 40 bases between the two germline ends. The V gene's germline CDR1 is TVYSNPD and CDR2 GDNSRS (reference sequence). The CDR3 loop spans 22 amino acids. CDR3 sequence: CAFREGRFSPFWGPGRTDKLIF. CDR3 coding DNA: TGTGCCTTCCGTGAAGGGCGCTTCTCCCCTTTCTGGGGTCCAGGGAGAACCGATAAACTCATCTTT.

This clone has more than one count but fewer than ten. A single base is all that separates this from a far larger clone, so a read error is likely. The same CDR3 can be traced to other DNA sequences in this sample. The rearrangement joins TRDV3 to TRDJ1; 13 bases fit TRDD3. The germline V gene encodes CDR1 TVYSNPD and CDR2 GDNSRS (reference sequence). This CDR3 has 20 residues. DNA for the CDR3: TGTGCCTGGAGAAACCCTTCCTTCACTGGGGGATACGTCCACCGGGGAAAACTCATCTTC. This translates into CAWRNPSFTGGYVHRGKLIF.

This clone was seen repeatedly, ten times or more. TCRdb lists the protein of a much larger clone for this DNA, which differs at residue 5, so this is likely a read error; the protein given here is translated from the DNA itself. The genes are TRDV1 and TRDJ1; D uncertain. Germline V gives CDR1 TSWWSYY, CDR2 QGS. CDR3 length: 15 residues. Trimming shortened V by 4 bases and J by 10 bases, and 22 bases separated the two germline ends. CDR3 amino acids: CALGGLLQSPMGLIF. The CDR3 bases are TGTGCTCTTGGGGGACTACTACAATCTCCGATGGGACTCATCTTT.

This clone was picked up a small number of times. TCRdb has a much larger clone's protein, which differs at residue 11 from the translation of this DNA, likely because of a read error; what is shown is the protein translated from the DNA. This CDR3 reads CALGERPLKARYWGMRTDKLIF. The CDR3 DNA reads TGTGCTCTTGGGGAACGGCCTTTAAAGGCGCGGTACTGGGGGATGCGAACCGATAAACTCATCTTT. The chain joins TRDV1 to TRDJ1, with 10 nucleotides matching TRDD3. TCRdb does not report a J gene; here it was assigned by matching the DNA to germline references. J lost 2 bases, V lost 1 base, and 22 bases had no gene match. Germline CDR1 is TSWWSYY and CDR2 is QGS. There are 22 residues in the CDR3.

This clone was counted a few times. The protein given by TCRdb reflects a much larger clone and differs at residue 18 from this DNA's translation, likely from a read error; the protein shown is the DNA's translation. The V and J genes are TRDV1 and TRDJ1; 13 nucleotides line up with TRDD3. The germline V gene encodes CDR1 TSWWSYY and CDR2 QGS. With 4 bases clipped from V and 3 bases from J, the junction kept 26 bases outside the gene matches. This CDR3 has 23 amino acids. CDR3 region: CALGVAPPGVLYWGIREADKLIF. Written as DNA, the CDR3 is TGTGCTCTTGGGGTAGCCCCCCCGGGGGTCCTTTACTGGGGGATACGGGAGGCCGATAAACTCATCTTT.

To note about this clone: Given a far larger clone just one base away, this is likely a sequencing read error. The same CDR3 is also encoded by other DNA sequences in this sample. TRDV1 is the V gene, and the J gene was not called; TRDD3, as called in the table, went unchecked against the DNA. This CDR3 contains 13 residues. Germline assignment: CDR1 TSWWSYY and CDR2 QGS. The CDR3 spells CALGGNWKGRLIF. CDR3 coding DNA: TGTGCTCTTGGGGGAAACTGGAAGGGTCGGCTCATCTTT.

This clone is classed as medium-sized (0.01 to 0.1%). The sample holds other DNA sequences that translate to the same CDR3. The chain links TRDV1 to TRDJ1; 12 bases line up with TRDD3. Losses at the gene ends were 0 bases for V and 3 bases for J; bases not matched to a gene: 14. Germline loops: CDR1 TSWWSYY, CDR2 QGS. The CDR3 has 20 residues. CDR3 protein: CALGELILSLWGIRPDKLIF. The CDR3 DNA follows: TGTGCTCTTGGGGAACTGATCCTCTCCCTCTGGGGGATACGACCCGATAAACTCATCTTT.

This clone was seen at least ten times. TCRdb shows a much larger clone's protein in place of this DNA's translation, and the two differ at residue 16, likely through a read error; the protein shown is translated from the DNA. J is TRDJ1 and V is TRDV1; TRDD2 is a possible D gene (6 bases). Germline lookup yields CDR1 TSWWSYY and CDR2 QGS. The CDR3 runs to 18 residues. In DNA form, the CDR3 reads TGTGCTCTTGGGGAAGTGGGAGGGATCCCATCCTACACCGATAAACCCATCTTT. This encodes CALGEVGGIPSYTDKPIF.